The rows below give T cell receptor beta chains drawn from one sample of a study of Ad26.COV2.S vaccination and SARS-CoV-2 variants. The data were produced by immunoSEQ multiplex PCR, yet TCRdb's version contains in-frame clones alone and is incomplete. Here the sample spans 500,000 or so clones, 75% to 90% being singletons. Specimen: peripheral blood, collected in a trial of Ad26.COV2.S vaccine versus placebo. The receptors come from a person aged 18 to 65 who received the Ad26.COV2.S COVID-19 vaccine or a placebo. Each CDR3 is given with its conserved first and last residue. Each record gives: J gene, clone size, D gene, V gene, CDR3 protein, CDR3 DNA. A D gene is named only where the DNA matches it firmly. Part of the rows lack a size; the others show once, few, many or a class for expanded clones.

J: TRBJ2-1
size: -
D: TRBD2
V: TRBV7-2
CDR3: CASSLWLAGEPPFF
DNA: TGTGCCAGCAGCTTATGGCTAGCGGGAGAACCCCCGTTCTTC

J: TRBJ1-2
size: few
D: TRBD1
V: TRBV11-2
CDR3: CASSPRTGPKTF
DNA: TGTGCCAGCAGCCCACGGACAGGCCCCAAAACCTTC

J: TRBJ1-2
size: -
D: -
V: TRBV6-5
CDR3: CASSYGGGYGYTF
DNA: TGTGCCAGCAGTTACGGGGGAGGATATGGCTACACCTTC

J: TRBJ1-2
size: -
D: -
V: TRBV24-1
CDR3: CATSAIGGTGGYTF
DNA: TGTGCCACCAGTGCCATCGGGGGGACTGGTGGCTACACCTTC

J: TRBJ2-3
size: -
D: -
V: TRBV7-2
CDR3: CASSLVGSSRGDTQYF
DNA: TGTGCCAGCAGCTTAGTAGGATCATCCCGCGGAGATACGCAGTATTTT

J: TRBJ2-1
size: -
D: TRBD1
V: TRBV9
CDR3: CASSDYRGDYNEQFF
DNA: TGTGCCAGCAGCGACTACAGGGGGGACTACAATGAGCAGTTCTTC

J: TRBJ2-3
size: -
D: -
V: TRBV7-3
CDR3: CASSLTLSSTDTQYF
DNA: TGTGCCAGCAGCTTGACACTGTCTAGCACAGATACGCAGTATTTT

J: TRBJ2-3
size: -
D: -
V: TRBV2
CDR3: CASNRDADTQYF
DNA: TGTGCCAGCAATCGGGACGCGGATACGCAGTATTTT

J: TRBJ2-1
size: -
D: -
V: TRBV5-1
CDR3: CASSSVPGAYNEQFF
DNA: TGCGCCAGCAGCTCGGTACCGGGAGCATACAATGAGCAGTTCTTC

J: TRBJ1-2
size: -
D: -
V: TRBV28
CDR3: CASSSWAGYTF
DNA: TGTGCCAGCAGTTCTTGGGCCGGCTACACCTTC

J: TRBJ1-6
size: -
D: -
V: TRBV6-1
CDR3: CASSEMGVGQKGYSPLHF
DNA: TGTGCCAGCAGTGAGATGGGTGTGGGGCAGAAAGGGTATTCACCCCTCCACTTT

J: TRBJ2-3
size: once
D: -
V: TRBV27
CDR3: CASRWDISTDTQYF
DNA: TGTGCCAGCCGCTGGGACATCAGCACAGATACGCAGTATTTT

J: TRBJ1-3
size: once
D: -
V: TRBV5-1
CDR3: CASSLGMWEKNTIYF
DNA: TGCGCCAGCAGCTTGGGAATGTGGGAAAAGAACACCATATATTTT

J: TRBJ2-3
size: -
D: -
V: TRBV9
CDR3: CASSTDGRGTDTQYF
DNA: TGTGCCAGCTCTACGGACGGAAGGGGCACAGATACGCAGTATTTT

J: TRBJ2-7
size: -
D: TRBD2
V: TRBV28
CDR3: CASQGLAGSEQYF
DNA: TGTGCCAGCCAGGGACTAGCGGGGAGCGAGCAGTACTTC

J: TRBJ2-5
size: -
D: TRBD1
V: TRBV7-2
CDR3: CASSLNRGRETQYF
DNA: TGTGCCAGCAGCTTAAACAGGGGGCGAGAGACCCAGTACTTC

J: TRBJ1-2
size: -
D: TRBD1
V: TRBV6-5
CDR3: CASSLNRGVNYGYTF
DNA: TGTGCCAGCAGCCTGAACAGGGGAGTTAACTATGGCTACACCTTC

J: TRBJ1-1
size: -
D: -
V: TRBV10-3
CDR3: CAISDRGPPNTEAFF
DNA: TGTGCCATCAGTGACAGGGGCCCACCGAACACTGAAGCTTTCTTT

J: TRBJ2-5
size: -
D: TRBD2
V: TRBV6-2/TRBV6-3
CDR3: CASSSLAGETQYF
DNA: TGTGCCAGCAGTTCCCTAGCGGGAGAGACCCAGTACTTC

J: TRBJ2-7
size: -
D: TRBD2
V: TRBV5-6
CDR3: CASSLTGGYEQYF
DNA: TGTGCCAGCAGCTTGACGGGAGGCTACGAGCAGTACTTC

J: TRBJ2-1
size: few
D: -
V: TRBV30
CDR3: CALSTRREQFF
DNA: TGTGCCTTGTCGACTAGACGTGAGCAGTTCTTC

J: TRBJ1-1
size: -
D: -
V: TRBV18
CDR3: CASQLDRNTEAFF
DNA: TGTGCCAGCCAACTTGACAGGAACACTGAAGCTTTCTTT

J: TRBJ1-5
size: -
D: -
V: TRBV2
CDR3: CASSDKGRNQPQHF
DNA: TGTGCCAGCAGTGATAAGGGCAGAAATCAGCCCCAGCATTTT

J: TRBJ1-5
size: few
D: TRBD1
V: TRBV27
CDR3: CASSFGTGWDQPQHF
DNA: TGTGCCAGCAGTTTCGGGACAGGGTGGGATCAGCCCCAGCATTTT

J: TRBJ1-4
size: once
D: TRBD1
V: TRBV10-3
CDR3: CAISEFFPGQGNEKLFF
DNA: TGTGCCATCAGTGAATTCTTTCCGGGACAGGGTAATGAAAAACTGTTTTTT

J: TRBJ1-2
size: -
D: -
V: TRBV4-3
CDR3: CASSKQENYGYTF
DNA: TGCGCCAGCAGCAAACAGGAGAATTATGGCTACACCTTC

J: TRBJ1-1
size: -
D: -
V: TRBV5-4
CDR3: CASSWSTVGNTEAFF
DNA: TGTGCCAGCAGCTGGTCGACAGTGGGGAACACTGAAGCTTTCTTT

J: TRBJ1-1
size: once
D: TRBD1
V: TRBV19
CDR3: CASSQGGMNTEAFF
DNA: TGTGCCAGTTCACAGGGGGGCATGAACACTGAAGCTTTCTTT

J: TRBJ2-5
size: once
D: TRBD1
V: TRBV5-1
CDR3: CASSLQDRGQTQYF
DNA: TGCGCCAGCAGCCTCCAAGACAGGGGGCAGACCCAGTACTTC

J: TRBJ2-1
size: once
D: -
V: TRBV9
CDR3: CASSVDDGPREQFF
DNA: TGTGCCAGCAGCGTAGATGACGGGCCAAGGGAGCAGTTCTTC

J: TRBJ1-5
size: -
D: -
V: TRBV3-1/TRBV3-2
CDR3: CASSQRGRNQPQHF
DNA: TGTGCCAGCAGCCAACGGGGTAGAAATCAGCCCCAGCATTTT

J: TRBJ1-2
size: -
D: -
V: TRBV6-2/TRBV6-3
CDR3: CASSYSNVRASSDGYTF
DNA: TGTGCCAGCAGTTACTCGAATGTCAGGGCCTCTTCGGATGGCTACACCTTC

J: TRBJ1-1
size: -
D: -
V: TRBV18
CDR3: CASSPRDLGNTEAFF
DNA: TGTGCCAGCTCACCCCGAGATTTGGGGAACACTGAAGCTTTCTTT

J: TRBJ2-7
size: -
D: -
V: TRBV5-1
CDR3: CASTPGPETSYEQYF
DNA: TGCGCCAGCACCCCCGGCCCGGAAACCTCCTACGAGCAGTACTTC

J: TRBJ1-2
size: -
D: TRBD1
V: TRBV4-3
CDR3: CASSRTGLYYGYTF
DNA: TGCGCCAGCAGCCGGACAGGGCTGTACTATGGCTACACCTTC

J: TRBJ1-1
size: -
D: -
V: TRBV4-2
CDR3: CASSQVTTTGAFQEAFF
DNA: TGTGCCAGCAGCCAAGTCACAACGACCGGGGCCTTCCAAGAAGCTTTCTTT

J: TRBJ2-3
size: -
D: TRBD2
V: TRBV27
CDR3: CASTPSGGEVKADTQYF
DNA: TGTGCCAGCACCCCTAGCGGGGGGGAGGTAAAGGCAGATACGCAGTATTTT

J: TRBJ1-1
size: -
D: -
V: TRBV5-4
CDR3: CASSWGGKAIEAFF
DNA: TGTGCCAGCAGCTGGGGGGGGAAGGCGATTGAAGCTTTCTTT

J: TRBJ1-6
size: once
D: TRBD1
V: TRBV6-1
CDR3: CASSGQWTGVGSPLHF
DNA: TGTGCCAGCAGTGGTCAATGGACAGGGGTCGGTTCACCCCTCCACTTT

J: TRBJ1-6
size: -
D: TRBD1
V: TRBV19
CDR3: CASSSGQGGSYNSPLHF
DNA: TGTGCCAGTAGTTCCGGACAGGGCGGATCCTATAATTCACCCCTCCACTTT

J: TRBJ2-1
size: -
D: -
V: TRBV27
CDR3: CASSGGFTYNEQFF
DNA: TGTGCCAGCAGTGGGGGGTTCACCTACAATGAGCAGTTCTTC

J: TRBJ2-5
size: -
D: TRBD2
V: TRBV24-1
CDR3: CATSEHGGLAGGTKETQYF
DNA: TGTGCCACCAGTGAGCACGGTGGACTAGCGGGTGGAACGAAAGAGACCCAGTACTTC

J: TRBJ1-1
size: once
D: -
V: TRBV4-1
CDR3: CASSRGASTEAFF
DNA: TGCGCCAGCAGCCGAGGGGCTAGCACTGAAGCTTTCTTT

J: TRBJ1-1
size: -
D: -
V: TRBV7-8
CDR3: CASSLGTAGVAFF
DNA: TGTGCCAGCAGCTTGGGGACCGCTGGCGTGGCTTTCTTT

J: TRBJ2-2
size: -
D: -
V: TRBV3-1/TRBV3-2
CDR3: CASSRYSDRGELFF
DNA: TGTGCCAGCAGCCGATACTCGGATAGGGGGGAGCTGTTTTTT

J: TRBJ1-6
size: -
D: -
V: TRBV3-1/TRBV3-2
CDR3: CASSLRPNSPLHF
DNA: TGTGCCAGCAGCCTTCGACCCAATTCACCCCTCCACTTT

J: TRBJ2-2
size: -
D: TRBD2
V: TRBV27
CDR3: CASSLAGVAAKNTGELFF
DNA: TGTGCCAGCAGTTTGGCGGGGGTTGCCGCGAAGAACACCGGGGAGCTGTTTTTT

J: TRBJ1-6
size: once
D: -
V: TRBV19
CDR3: CASSWGDDSPLHF
DNA: TGTGCCAGTAGTTGGGGGGACGACTCACCCCTCCACTTT

J: TRBJ1-4
size: once
D: -
V: TRBV19
CDR3: CASTGGVGDEKLFF
DNA: TGTGCCAGTACGGGGGGCGTCGGCGATGAAAAACTGTTTTTT

J: TRBJ1-5
size: -
D: -
V: TRBV18
CDR3: CASSAGGPQHF
DNA: TGTGCCAGCTCAGCCGGCGGGCCCCAGCATTTT

J: TRBJ2-2
size: -
D: -
V: TRBV11-3
CDR3: CASSLWSRGADTGELFF
DNA: TGTGCCAGCAGCTTATGGTCAAGGGGGGCGGACACCGGGGAGCTGTTTTTT

J: TRBJ1-6
size: -
D: -
V: TRBV27
CDR3: CASSFLSPGVTFSSPLHF
DNA: TGTGCCAGCAGTTTCCTATCCCCAGGGGTTACTTTCAGTTCACCCCTCCACTTT

J: TRBJ1-1
size: -
D: -
V: TRBV4-2
CDR3: CASSHPPSREGTEAFF
DNA: TGTGCCAGCAGCCACCCCCCCAGCAGGGAGGGTACTGAAGCTTTCTTT

J: TRBJ1-6
size: once
D: TRBD1
V: TRBV5-6
CDR3: CASSLLDRGSSPLHF
DNA: TGTGCCAGCAGCTTGCTGGACAGGGGCTCATCACCCCTCCACTTT

J: TRBJ2-5
size: -
D: TRBD2
V: TRBV5-1
CDR3: CASTTVGLAGGPGTQYF
DNA: TGCGCCAGCACCACTGTGGGACTAGCGGGAGGGCCTGGGACCCAGTACTTC

J: TRBJ2-3
size: -
D: -
V: TRBV27
CDR3: CASRYPGGDTQYF
DNA: TGTGCCAGCAGATACCCTGGGGGAGATACGCAGTATTTT

J: TRBJ1-2
size: -
D: TRBD1
V: TRBV27
CDR3: CASSPTGGYGYTF
DNA: TGTGCCAGCAGTCCTACAGGGGGGTATGGCTACACCTTC

J: TRBJ2-6
size: -
D: TRBD2
V: TRBV27
CDR3: CASSPLSGRASGANVLTF
DNA: TGTGCCAGCAGTCCCCTTAGCGGGAGGGCCTCCGGGGCCAACGTCCTGACTTTC